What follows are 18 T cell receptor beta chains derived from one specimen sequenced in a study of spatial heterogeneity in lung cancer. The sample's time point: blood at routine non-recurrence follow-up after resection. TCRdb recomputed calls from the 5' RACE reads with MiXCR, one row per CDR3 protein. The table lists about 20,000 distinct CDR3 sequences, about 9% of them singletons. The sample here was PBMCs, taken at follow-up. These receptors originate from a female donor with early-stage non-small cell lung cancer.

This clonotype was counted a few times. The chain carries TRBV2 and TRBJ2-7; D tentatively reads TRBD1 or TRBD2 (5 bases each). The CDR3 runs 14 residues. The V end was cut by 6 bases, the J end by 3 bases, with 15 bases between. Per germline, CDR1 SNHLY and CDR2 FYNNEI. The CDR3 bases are TGTGCCAGCAGCGAGGGGCAGGCTATCTACGAGCAGTACTTC. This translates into CASSEGQAIYEQYF.

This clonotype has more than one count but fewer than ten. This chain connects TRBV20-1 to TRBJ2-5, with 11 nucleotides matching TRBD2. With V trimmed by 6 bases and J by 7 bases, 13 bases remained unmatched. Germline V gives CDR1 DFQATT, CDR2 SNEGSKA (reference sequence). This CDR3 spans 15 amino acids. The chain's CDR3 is CSAETSGNSIGTQYF. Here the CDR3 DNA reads TGCAGTGCCGAGACTAGCGGGAATAGTATCGGGACCCAGTACTTC.

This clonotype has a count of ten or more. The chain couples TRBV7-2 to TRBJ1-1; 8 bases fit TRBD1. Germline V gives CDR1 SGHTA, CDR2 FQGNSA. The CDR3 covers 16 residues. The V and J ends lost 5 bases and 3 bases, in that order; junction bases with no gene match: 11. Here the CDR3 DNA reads TGTGCCAGCAGCACGGACGGGACAGGATCTTACACTGAAGCTTTCTTT. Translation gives CASSTDGTGSYTEAFF. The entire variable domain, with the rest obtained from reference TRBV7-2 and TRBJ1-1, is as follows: GAGVSQSPSNKVTEKGKDVELRCDPISGHTALYWYRQSLGQGLEFLIYFQGNSAPDKSGLPSDRFSAERTGGSVSTLTIQRTQQEDSAVYLCASSTDGTGSYTEAFFGQGTRLTVV.

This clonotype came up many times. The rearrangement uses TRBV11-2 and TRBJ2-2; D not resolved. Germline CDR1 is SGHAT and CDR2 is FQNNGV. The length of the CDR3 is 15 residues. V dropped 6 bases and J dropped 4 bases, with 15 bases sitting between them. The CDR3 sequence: CASRAPKASTGELFF. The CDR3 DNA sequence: TGTGCCAGCAGAGCTCCGAAAGCGTCCACCGGGGAGCTGTTTTTT.

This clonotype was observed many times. The CDR3 here is CPHFSPNTEAFF. The CDR3 DNA reads as TGCCCACATTTCTCACCAAACACTGAAGCTTTCTTT. V is TRBV5-1 and J is TRBJ1-1; D gene unclear. The CDR3 is made up of 12 amino acids. The germline gives CDR1 SGHRS, CDR2 YFSETQ.

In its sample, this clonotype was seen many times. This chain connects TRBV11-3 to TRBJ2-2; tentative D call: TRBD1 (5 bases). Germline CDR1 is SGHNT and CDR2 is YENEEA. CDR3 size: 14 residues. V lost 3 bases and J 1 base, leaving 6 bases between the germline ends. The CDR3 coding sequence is TGTGCCAGCAGCTTCAGGGTGAACACCGGGGAGCTGTTTTTT. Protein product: CASSFRVNTGELFF.

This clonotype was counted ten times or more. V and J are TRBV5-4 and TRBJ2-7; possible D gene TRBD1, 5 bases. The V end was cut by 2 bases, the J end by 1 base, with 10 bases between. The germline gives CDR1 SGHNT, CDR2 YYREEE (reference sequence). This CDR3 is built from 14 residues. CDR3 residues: CASSLRGRSYEQYF. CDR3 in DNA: TGTGCCAGCAGCTTAAGGGGCAGATCCTACGAGCAGTACTTC.

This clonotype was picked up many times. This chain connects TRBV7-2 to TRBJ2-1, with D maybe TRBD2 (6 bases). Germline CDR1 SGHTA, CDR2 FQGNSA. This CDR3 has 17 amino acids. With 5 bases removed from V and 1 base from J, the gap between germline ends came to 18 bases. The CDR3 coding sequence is TGTGCCAGCAGCCCAACTTCCGGGACTGGATCCTACAATGAGCAGTTCTTC. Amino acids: CASSPTSGTGSYNEQFF.

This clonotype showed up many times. As DNA, the CDR3 is TGCAGTGCTAACGACAGGGACTCCTACGAGCAGTACTTC. It specifies CSANDRDSYEQYF. The genes are TRBV20-1 and TRBJ2-7; 7 bases are shared with TRBD1. In germline, CDR1 is DFQATT, CDR2 SNEGSKA (reference sequence). V shed 4 bases and J 0 bases; nucleotides not matched to a gene: 3. CDR3 length: 13 amino acids.

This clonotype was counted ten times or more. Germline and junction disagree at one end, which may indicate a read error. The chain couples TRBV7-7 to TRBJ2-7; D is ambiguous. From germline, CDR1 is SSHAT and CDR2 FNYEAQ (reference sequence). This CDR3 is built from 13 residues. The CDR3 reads CASSLVLGHEQYF. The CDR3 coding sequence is TGTGCTAGCAGCTTAGTCCTGGGCCACGAGCAGTACTTC.

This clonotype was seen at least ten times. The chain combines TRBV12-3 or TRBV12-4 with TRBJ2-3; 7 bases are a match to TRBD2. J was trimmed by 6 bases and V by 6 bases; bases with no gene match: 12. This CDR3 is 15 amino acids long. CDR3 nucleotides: TGTGCCAGCAGACTGCCCGGGACTACCAGCGATACGCAGTATTTT. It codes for CASRLPGTTSDTQYF.

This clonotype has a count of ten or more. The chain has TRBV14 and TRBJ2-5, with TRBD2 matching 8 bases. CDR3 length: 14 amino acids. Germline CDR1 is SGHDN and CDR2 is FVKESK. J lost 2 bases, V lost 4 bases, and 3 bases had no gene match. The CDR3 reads CASSPREGQETQYF. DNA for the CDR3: TGTGCCAGCAGCCCCCGGGAGGGGCAAGAGACCCAGTACTTC.

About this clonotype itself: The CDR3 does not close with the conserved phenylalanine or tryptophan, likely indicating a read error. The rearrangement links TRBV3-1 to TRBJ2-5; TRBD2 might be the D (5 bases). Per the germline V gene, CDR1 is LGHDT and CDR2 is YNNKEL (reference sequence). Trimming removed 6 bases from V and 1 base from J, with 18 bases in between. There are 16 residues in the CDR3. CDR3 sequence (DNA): TGTGCCAGCAGGTCGACTTTTAGCGAACTCCAAGAGACCCAGTACCTC. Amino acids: CASRSTFSELQETQYL.

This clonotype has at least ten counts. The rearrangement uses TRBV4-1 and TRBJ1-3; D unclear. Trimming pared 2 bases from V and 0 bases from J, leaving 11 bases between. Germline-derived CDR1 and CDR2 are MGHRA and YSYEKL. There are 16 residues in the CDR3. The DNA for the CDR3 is TGCGCCAGCAGCCAACACTCATGGATCTCTGGAAACACCATATATTTT. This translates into CASSQHSWISGNTIYF.

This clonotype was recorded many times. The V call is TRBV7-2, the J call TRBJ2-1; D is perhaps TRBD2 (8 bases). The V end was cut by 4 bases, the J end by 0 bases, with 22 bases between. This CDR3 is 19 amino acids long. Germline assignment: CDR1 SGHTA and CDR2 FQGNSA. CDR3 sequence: CASSSRRGGTEGSYNEQFF. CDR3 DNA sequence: TGTGCCAGCAGCTCCCGTCGCGGGGGGACAGAAGGCTCCTACAATGAGCAGTTCTTC.

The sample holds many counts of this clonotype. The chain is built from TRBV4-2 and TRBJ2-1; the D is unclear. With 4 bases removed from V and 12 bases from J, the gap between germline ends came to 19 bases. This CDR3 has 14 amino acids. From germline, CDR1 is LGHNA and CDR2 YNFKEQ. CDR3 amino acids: CASSRPPDLLGQFF. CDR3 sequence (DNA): TGTGCCAGCAGCCGCCCTCCGGACCTCCTAGGGCAGTTCTTC.

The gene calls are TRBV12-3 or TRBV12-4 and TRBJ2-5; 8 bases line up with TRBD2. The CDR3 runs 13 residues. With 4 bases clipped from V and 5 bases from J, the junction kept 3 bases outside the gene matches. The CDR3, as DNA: TGTGCCAGCAGTTATAGCGGGACCGAGACCCAGTACTTC. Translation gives CASSYSGTETQYF.

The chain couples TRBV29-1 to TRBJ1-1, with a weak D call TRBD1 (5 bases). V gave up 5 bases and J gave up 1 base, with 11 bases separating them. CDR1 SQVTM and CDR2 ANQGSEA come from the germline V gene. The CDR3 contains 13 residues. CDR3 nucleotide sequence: TGCAGCGTTAGGCGACAGTCGAACACTGAAGCTTTCTTT. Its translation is CSVRRQSNTEAFF.